This T cell receptor (beta chain) emerged from a study of PD-1 blockade in classical Hodgkin lymphoma (TCRdb year 2020). About the investigation overall: Nivolumab dosing was 3 mg/kg intravenously every 2 weeks, continuing until either disease progression or unacceptable toxicity. A peripheral blood immune signature of response to PD-1 blockade in classical Hodgkin lymphoma was defined using TCR beta sequencing and CyTOF.

General study outcomes and caveats: Trial patients with a complete response had baseline diversity similar to that of newly diagnosed patients, while partial responders and progressors had significantly lower diversity. A significant rise by C4D1 was seen in CD4+ but not CD8+ TCR diversity (p=0.0027 vs p=0.16), with the rise being most apparent in complete responders (p=0.02). The study was restricted to a single clinical trial cohort, and the causes of repertoire differences, possibly disease activity or prior therapy, were left undefined. Lower diversity was observed in patients in whom nivolumab was started less than 1 year after ASCT, and these patients were excluded from later analyses so that confounding by immune reconstitution would be avoided. Baseline TCR diversity was reported as lower in newly diagnosed patients than in healthy donors, and lower still in relapsed/refractory patients.

Genomic DNA was isolated using the Qiagen DNeasy kit from unsorted PBMCs as well as from negatively selected CD4+ and CD8+ fractions. TCR beta CDR3 regions were amplified by immunoSEQ multiplex PCR using primers annealing to V and J segments. A synthetic immune receptor repertoire was used to minimize amplification bias, and remaining bias was computationally removed after sequencing. In the source study's methods: Repertoire diversity was quantified as the Shannon entropy index using custom Python scripts. Unsorted, CD4+ and CD8+ repertoires were analyzed separately, except in combined analyses where CD4+ and CD8+ sequences were merged in silico. A clone was considered expanded if an increase in frequency of at least 2-fold after treatment relative to C1D1 was found, and a pseudocount of 0.5 was applied to clones undetected at baseline. Clones with 0 or 1 copy at C1D1 were classified as singleton clones, and clones with 2 or more copies were classified as non-singleton clones. Clones expanded in unsorted samples were annotated as CD4+, CD8+ or unknown by matching protein sequences in sorted samples from the same patient. Wilcoxon tests on paired samples were used to test diversity changes from C1D1 to C4D1. Here the immuneACCESS table is served through TCRdb, limited to in-frame sequences with V and J called. Missing clones are a known gap in these copies; in checked studies unresolved V genes cover under half, and the rest lacks a known reason. The V and J calls and clone size are taken from that table; D and trimming were inferred from the DNA. Recorded for this sample are 13,000 or so clones; around 76% of them occurred a single time. The top ten clones comprise approximately 3.7% of the sample.

V was cut back by 3 bases and J by 4 bases, leaving a gap of 7 bases between them. The cysteine opens and the phenylalanine closes a CDR3 of 13 amino acids. Just the 39-base CDR3 DNA is kept, in frame starting at base 1. From a lookup of the germline V gene, CDR1 and CDR2 are KGHSH and LQKENI. In light of the paper, this sample's time point label describes: cycle 1 day 1 (C1D1), immediately before nivolumab initiation. Relapse after autologous stem cell transplantation had occurred in all trial patients, and cohorts A, B and C were distinguished by prior brentuximab vedotin exposure. The trial cohort included 55 to 65 patients with relapsed/refractory classical Hodgkin lymphoma, and each patient had a best overall response of complete response, partial response or progressive disease. Single-agent nivolumab was administered to trial patients in the multi-cohort phase II CheckMate 205 trial. An independent review committee assessed best overall response by applying the 2007 International Working Group response criteria. Trial PBMCs were collected just before the start of nivolumab (C1D1) and during therapy at cycle 2 day 1 and cycle 4 day 1. After peripheral blood was drawn into 8 mL Vacutainer Cell Preparation Tubes, PBMCs were isolated by centrifugation and then cryopreserved.

The count of this clone is one. The antigen this receptor binds is unknown. Base qualities are not provided; no much larger clone lies one nucleotide away. This specimen consisted of peripheral blood mononuclear cells (PBMCs), obtained at baseline. The chain joins TRBV18 to TRBJ1-5, with no confident D gene call. The TCR originated in a human donor with classical Hodgkin lymphoma. The CDR3 sequence is CASSPSENQPQHF. The sequenced DNA: TGTGCCAGCTCACCCTCGGAAAATCAGCCCCAGCATTTT.